The 2 T cell receptor beta chains in this list originate from one sample, sequenced in a study of early T cells in non-severe SARS-CoV-2 infection. Via MiXCR, TCRdb re-called the 5' RACE reads, giving one row per CDR3 protein. Among over 85,000 distinct CDR3 sequences listed, roughly 14% were seen once. The sequenced material came from whole blood. These receptors were taken from an adult who was a healthcare worker with PCR-confirmed SARS-CoV-2 infection or an uninfected control (not recorded which).

This clonotype came up a few times. The chain carries TRBV5-1 and TRBJ2-3; a possible D gene is TRBD2 (7 bases). V lost 5 bases to trimming and J lost 1 base, with 14 bases between them. Germline assignment: CDR1 SGHRS and CDR2 YFSETQ. CDR3 length equals 15 residues. This CDR3 reads CASRGGDVGTDTQYF. The CDR3 DNA sequence: TGCGCCAGCAGAGGGGGGGACGTCGGCACAGATACGCAGTATTTT.

V usage is TRBV13 and J usage is TRBJ2-1, with D unresolved. The CDR3 is 15 residues long. V was shortened by 5 bases and J by 4 bases, with 15 bases between the two germline ends. Germline V gives CDR1 PRHDT, CDR2 FYEKMQ (reference sequence). DNA for the CDR3: TGTGCCAGCAGCGTCAGTTTTCTAGGGTACAATGAGCAGTTCTTC. It specifies CASSVSFLGYNEQFF.